Each of the 29 T cell receptor beta chains below was sequenced from the same sample in a study of regulatory dendritic cells for organ transplantation (dated by TCRdb to 2016 to 2017). These TCRs' antigens remain unknown. Library preparation was by the immunoSEQ multiplex PCR assay. As stored in TCRdb, this immuneACCESS dataset retains in-frame rearrangements with V and J assigned. A fraction of the clones does not appear; measured against another copy, unresolved V genes explain less than half of the discrepancy, and the remainder lacks a known reason. The table for this sample lists some 10,000 clones; roughly 70% of them were counted only once. The ten largest clonotypes hold around 3% of the sample. Sorted T cell subsets were CFSE-labeled and co-cultured for around 5 days with allogeneic regulatory or mature dendritic cells at a 1:10 DC:T ratio. Material: memory CD4+ T cells from blood cultured with regulatory dendritic cells. What this sample's cell subset or site label stands for: CD45RO+ memory T cells. The receptors were sampled from a human donor in good health.

The chain carries TRBV4-2 and TRBJ2-3; D gene uncertain. The CDR3 totals 14 residues. Germline loops: CDR1 LGHNA, CDR2 YNFKEQ. Trimming stripped 0 bases from V and 5 bases from J, with 9 bases between. CDR3 DNA: TGTGCCAGCAGCCAAGATGGCTCGATAGATACGCAGTATTTT. It encodes CASSQDGSIDTQYF.

This CDR3 is CASSLALAQATGELFF. As DNA, the CDR3 is TGTGCCAGCAGCTTAGCTCTAGCGCAAGCCACGGGGGAGCTGTTTTTT. The chain links TRBV7-7 to TRBJ2-2; the D gene is possibly TRBD2 (6 bases). CDR3 length: 16 residues. The germline V gene encodes CDR1 SSHAT and CDR2 FNYEAQ (reference sequence). The V end lost 0 bases, the J end lost 8 bases, and 16 bases lay between the germline ends.

The chain uses TRBV10-3 and TRBJ1-1; D is unresolved. V was shortened by 2 bases and J by 3 bases, with 10 bases between the two germline ends. The length of the CDR3 is 14 residues. Germline V CDR1 and CDR2: ENHRY, SYGVKD. In DNA form, the CDR3 reads TGTGCCATCAGTGAGGCTTCAACGGACACTGAAGCTTTCTTT. Residues: CAISEASTDTEAFF.

The V call is TRBV19, the J call TRBJ2-7, with 8 nucleotides matching TRBD1. V lost 5 bases to trimming and J lost 5 bases; unmatched junction nucleotides: 2. The CDR3 contains 12 residues. Germline V CDR1 and CDR2: LNHDA, SQIVND (reference sequence). As DNA, the CDR3 is TGTGCCAGTAGTGGACAGGGTAACGAGCAGTACTTC. The encoded protein is CASSGQGNEQYF.

The chain employs TRBV5-6 and TRBJ2-1; 8 bases line up with TRBD2. J was trimmed by 2 bases and V by 2 bases; bases with no gene match: 6. The CDR3 is made up of 16 amino acids. CDR1 and CDR2 from the germline V gene are SGHDT and YYEEEE. CDR3 sequence (DNA): TGTGCCAGCAGCTTAATCTCCGGGGGGGCCTACAATGAGCAGTTCTTC. This encodes CASSLISGGAYNEQFF.

This chain links TRBV2 with TRBJ1-1, with D unresolved. The germline V and J ends were trimmed by 7 bases and 1 base, with 7 bases remaining between them. The CDR3 runs 12 residues. CDR1 and CDR2 (germline): SNHLY, FYNNEI. As DNA, the CDR3 is TGTGCCAGCAAGGAGGGGAACACTGAAGCTTTCTTT. This gives the protein CASKEGNTEAFF.

This clone was counted only a few times. This rearrangement joins TRBV11-3 to TRBJ2-1, with 9 bases matching TRBD2. Germline values: CDR1 SGHNT, CDR2 YENEEA. The CDR3 runs to 17 residues. J gave up 3 bases and V 0 bases, and 6 bases lay outside the gene matches. This chain's CDR3 is CASSLDTGLAFYNEQFF. Written as DNA, the CDR3 is TGTGCCAGCAGCTTAGACACAGGACTAGCGTTCTACAATGAGCAGTTCTTC.

The chain employs TRBV10-3 and TRBJ2-7; D is perhaps TRBD1 (6 bases). The CDR3 covers 15 residues. Looked up from germline, CDR1 is ENHRY and CDR2 is SYGVKD. Between the trimmed V and J ends, which lost 3 bases and 2 bases, there was a span of 14 bases. In DNA, the CDR3 is TGTGCCATCAGTGAAGGGTCAGGGGTTACCTACGAGCAGTACTTC. Protein product: CAISEGSGVTYEQYF.

This clone was observed a handful of times. The CDR3 is CASRSRGRAYEQYF. The CDR3 coding sequence is TGTGCAAGTCGCTCCAGAGGGCGCGCCTACGAGCAGTACTTC. The V gene is TRBV12-2, the J gene TRBJ2-7; TRBD2 is the table's D call, not checked against the DNA. TRBV12-2 is noted as a pseudogene. The CDR3 extends over 14 amino acids.

This clone has just one count. V is TRBV4-1 and J is TRBJ1-1; TRBD1 aligns across 8 bases. CDR1 and CDR2 from the germline V gene are MGHRA and YSYEKL. Trimming at V came to 3 bases and at J to 1 base, leaving 4 bases not matched to a gene. The CDR3 length is 15 residues. As DNA, the CDR3 is TGCGCCAGCAGCCATGGACAGGGTAGGAACACTGAAGCTTTCTTT. Protein: CASSHGQGRNTEAFF.

V is TRBV2 and J is TRBJ2-1, with 10 positions matching TRBD1. V lost 7 bases and J lost 3; bases outside the gene matches: 9. Germline V lookup: CDR1 SNHLY, CDR2 FYNNEI. CDR3 length: 16 amino acids. This CDR3 reads CASTPTRTGGYNEQFF. The CDR3 bases are TGTGCCAGCACCCCCACCCGGACAGGGGGCTACAATGAGCAGTTCTTC.

The V call is TRBV2, the J call TRBJ1-5, with D perhaps TRBD1 (6 bases). The CDR3 contains 14 residues. Germline values: CDR1 SNHLY, CDR2 FYNNEI. The V gene lost 3 bases and the J gene lost 1 base, with 7 bases spanning the gap. CDR3 residues: CASSEQGSNQPQHF. CDR3 DNA: TGTGCCAGCAGTGAGCAGGGGAGCAATCAGCCCCAGCATTTT.

The V gene is TRBV6-6, the J gene TRBJ1-1; D is unclear. CDR1 and CDR2 from the germline V gene are MNHNY and SVGAGI (reference sequence). This CDR3 has 14 residues. V gave up 7 bases and J gave up 0 bases, with 12 bases separating them. CDR3 protein: CASTQKNLNTEAFF. The CDR3 nucleotides read TGTGCCAGCACCCAGAAAAACCTGAACACTGAAGCTTTCTTT.

The rearrangement uses TRBV7-9 and TRBJ1-1; 8 bases map to TRBD1. Germline trimming cut 0 bases from V and 4 bases from J; bases unmatched to any gene: 4. The CDR3 length is 15 residues. The germline CDR1 and CDR2 sequences are SEHNR and FQNEAQ (reference sequence). CDR3 residues: CASSLADRGFTEAFF. The CDR3 DNA follows: TGTGCCAGCAGCTTAGCCGACAGGGGTTTCACTGAAGCTTTCTTT.

The chain is built from TRBV14 and TRBJ1-2; 7 bases align to TRBD1. The germline V gene encodes CDR1 SGHDN and CDR2 FVKESK. The V segment lost 4 bases and the J segment 5 bases; nucleotides outside the gene matches: 10. The CDR3 length is 15 residues. CDR3 loop: CASSRRTGTAYGYTF. The CDR3 DNA sequence: TGTGCCAGCAGCCGACGAACCGGGACAGCTTATGGCTACACCTTC.

V is TRBV7-9 and J is TRBJ1-2; 7 bases match TRBD1. The V gene's germline CDR1 is SEHNR and CDR2 FQNEAQ (reference sequence). The CDR3 runs 13 residues. Trimming cost V 10 bases and J 7 bases; bases outside gene matches: 12. The CDR3 region is CAIPPDRESGYTF. The CDR3 DNA reads TGTGCCATTCCGCCCGACAGGGAATCTGGCTACACCTTC.

This rearrangement joins TRBV7-9 to TRBJ1-4; a weak D match, TRBD1 (5 bases). The CDR3 is 17 residues long. Germline CDR1 reads SEHNR; CDR2 reads FQNEAQ (reference sequence). The ends were cut back, 4 bases at V and 2 bases at J, with 17 bases in the middle. CDR3 protein: CASSSPGGWATNEKLFF. The CDR3 DNA is TGTGCCAGCAGCTCTCCGGGGGGTTGGGCGACTAATGAAAAACTGTTTTTT. Full variable domain (missing parts from reference TRBV7-9 and TRBJ1-4): DTGVSQNPRHKITKRGQNVTFRCDPISEHNRLYWYRQTLGQGPEFLTYFQNEAQLEKSRLLSDRFSAERPKGSFSTLEIQRTEQGDSAMYLCASSSPGGWATNEKLFFGSGTQLSVL.

The J gene is TRBJ2-1, the V gene TRBV18; 9 bases fit TRBD1. Germline CDR1 is KGHSH and CDR2 is LQKENI. V lost 6 bases, J lost 7 bases, and 7 bases stayed unmatched. This CDR3 contains 14 residues. The CDR3, as DNA: TGTGCCAGCTCTCCGGGACAGGGAGGTAATGAGCAGTTCTTC. Amino acids: CASSPGQGGNEQFF.

This clone was counted once. The V gene is TRBV4-3, the J gene TRBJ2-7, with 9 bases lining up with TRBD2. The trim removed 5 bases at V and 2 bases at J, leaving 7 bases unmatched. The germline V gene encodes CDR1 LGHNA and CDR2 YSLEER. There are 15 residues in the CDR3. In DNA form, the CDR3 reads TGCGCCAGCAGCAAGAGCGGGGGGATACCCTACGAGCAGTACTTC. Amino acids: CASSKSGGIPYEQYF.

The gene calls are TRBV28 and TRBJ2-4, with 10 bases identical to TRBD1. The CDR3 spans 17 residues. From germline, CDR1 is MDHEN and CDR2 SYDVKM. The ends lost 4 bases at V and 2 bases at J; junction bases unmatched: 8. CDR3 sequence (DNA): TGTGCCAGCAGTTCCCCAGGACAGGGGGGTTCCAAAAACATTCAGTACTTC. This gives the protein CASSSPGQGGSKNIQYF.

The chain recombines TRBV6-5 with TRBJ2-7; 10 bases match TRBD1. The CDR3 covers 13 residues. Germline values: CDR1 MNHEY, CDR2 SVGAGI. V lost 6 bases to trimming and J lost 6 bases; unmatched junction nucleotides: 5. CDR3 region: CASRIDRGREQYF. The CDR3, as DNA: TGTGCCAGCAGGATTGACAGGGGGCGCGAGCAGTACTTC.

V and J are TRBV5-4 and TRBJ2-3, with D tentatively TRBD2 (6 bases). Deletions cut 6 bases from V and 4 bases from J, with 24 bases between. Germline V gives CDR1 SGHNT, CDR2 YYREEE (reference sequence). The CDR3 spans 17 residues. CDR3 DNA: TGTGCCAGCACCGACGGAGGGTCCTCGCACACCCCAGATACGCAGTATTTT. Protein product: CASTDGGSSHTPDTQYF.

The chain recombines TRBV15 with TRBJ2-5; D ambiguous. The V gene's germline CDR1 is LNHNV and CDR2 YYDKDF (reference sequence). CDR3 length: 12 residues. The V gene lost 0 bases and the J gene lost 5 bases, with 4 bases spanning the gap. CDR3 amino acids: CATSRDEETQYF. The CDR3 coding sequence is TGTGCCACCAGCAGAGATGAGGAGACCCAGTACTTC.

V and J are TRBV5-1 and TRBJ2-3; 8 bases map to TRBD2. Trimming at V came to 4 bases and at J to 7 bases, leaving 11 bases not matched to a gene. Germline CDR1 SGHRS, CDR2 YFSETQ. The CDR3 sequence is 15 residues long. CDR3 sequence: CASSPSLAGHNTQYF. CDR3 DNA: TGCGCCAGCAGCCCCAGTCTAGCGGGCCATAATACGCAGTATTTT.

The chain is built from TRBV5-6 and TRBJ2-7; possible D gene TRBD1, 6 bases. The V and J ends lost 2 bases and 3 bases respectively, with 15 bases between them. Germline V CDR1 and CDR2: SGHDT, YYEEEE. The CDR3 covers 15 residues. The CDR3 spells CASSLPSSGVYEQYF. The CDR3 region has the DNA TGTGCCAGCAGCTTACCATCGTCAGGGGTCTACGAGCAGTACTTC.

V usage is TRBV19 and J usage is TRBJ2-7; 9 bases are a match to TRBD1. The CDR3 runs 16 residues. V lost 5 bases and J lost 3; bases outside the gene matches: 11. CDR1 is LNHDA and CDR2 is SQIVND in the germline V gene (reference sequence). Written as DNA, the CDR3 is TGTGCCAGTAGTTCCCGACAGGGGGTTTTTCTCTACGAGCAGTACTTC. Translating it yields CASSSRQGVFLYEQYF.

The chain has TRBV6-1 and TRBJ2-7; maybe TRBD2 (6 bases). The CDR3 extends over 14 amino acids. V gave up 7 bases and J gave up 2 bases, with 15 bases separating them. Per germline, CDR1 MNHNS and CDR2 SASEGT. Here the CDR3 reads CASKEGSLTYEQYF. In nucleotides, the CDR3 is TGTGCCAGCAAGGAGGGCTCCCTGACCTACGAGCAGTACTTC.

CDR3 DNA sequence: TGTGCCAGCAGCTTACAACAGGGCTACGAGCAGTACTTC. Translating gives CASSLQQGYEQYF. V gene TRBV7-9 combines with J gene TRBJ2-7, with D maybe TRBD1 (6 bases). Trimming cost V 2 bases and J 3 bases, with 8 bases left between them. The CDR3 contains 13 residues. The germline V gene encodes CDR1 SEHNR and CDR2 FQNEAQ (reference sequence).

The CDR3 region is CASSGGVGIAKNIQYF. The CDR3 DNA is TGTGCCAGCAGCGGGGGGGTTGGTATAGCCAAAAACATTCAGTACTTC. The chain has TRBV9 and TRBJ2-4, with D perhaps matching TRBD2 (6 bases). Germline CDR1 SGDLS, CDR2 YYNGEE. The CDR3 covers 16 residues. V shed 3 bases and J shed 0 bases, with 13 bases lying between them.